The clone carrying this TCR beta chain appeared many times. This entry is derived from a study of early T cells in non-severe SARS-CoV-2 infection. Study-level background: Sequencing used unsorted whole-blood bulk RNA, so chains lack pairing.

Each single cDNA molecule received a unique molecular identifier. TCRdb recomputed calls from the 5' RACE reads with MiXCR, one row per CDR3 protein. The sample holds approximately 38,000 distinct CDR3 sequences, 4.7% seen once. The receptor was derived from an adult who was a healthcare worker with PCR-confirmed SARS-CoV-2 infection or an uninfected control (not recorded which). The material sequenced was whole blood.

DNA of the CDR3: TGCGCCAGCAGCCAAGAAATGGGGTACACTGAAGCTTTCTTT. Amino acid sequence: CASSQEMGYTEAFF. The V call is TRBV4-3, the J call TRBJ1-1; D ambiguous. Germline loops: CDR1 LGHNA, CDR2 YSLEER. This CDR3 spans 14 amino acids. Trimming took 0 bases from V and 3 from J, leaving 8 bases between them.